Listed below are T cell receptor beta chains from one sample, sequenced in a study of blood T cell repertoires in COVID-19. Using immunoSEQ multiplex PCR, the repertoire was profiled, and TCRdb retains in-frame clones only, with some absent. The sample holds 110,000 or so clones, around 77% seen once. Sequences were obtained from peripheral blood. These receptors were collected from a human donor in a cohort sampled during active COVID-19. CDR3s include the opening cysteine and the closing phenylalanine or tryptophan. D genes are given only for firm matches. Not all rows give a size; the values are once, few, many and, for expanded clones, a class.

j_call | clone_size | d_call | v_call | cdr3_aa | cdr3_nt
TRBJ2-5 | - | - | TRBV25-1 | CASSVQGLGETQYF | TGTGCCAGCAGTGTACAGGGTCTCGGTGAGACCCAGTACTTC
TRBJ2-1 | few | TRBD1 | TRBV24-1 | CATSDLPGGNEQFF | TGTGCCACCAGTGATTTGCCAGGGGGCAATGAGCAGTTCTTC
TRBJ2-7 | - | TRBD2 | TRBV19 | CASSMGRGGSSYEQYF | TGTGCCAGTAGTATGGGGCGCGGCGGGAGCTCCTACGAGCAGTACTTC
TRBJ2-7 | - | TRBD1 | TRBV7-3 | CASSQGQNHEQYF | TGTGCCAGCAGCCAGGGACAGAACCACGAGCAGTACTTC
TRBJ1-1 | - | - | TRBV3-1/TRBV3-2 | CASSQMGWNTEAFF | TGTGCCAGCAGCCAAATGGGCTGGAACACTGAAGCTTTCTTT
TRBJ1-1 | - | - | TRBV4-1 | CASSQPTGFTEAFF | TGCGCCAGCAGCCAACCAACAGGTTTCACTGAAGCTTTCTTT
TRBJ1-1 | - | - | TRBV6-5 | CASGLHSGTEAFF | TGTGCCAGCGGACTACACAGTGGGACTGAAGCTTTCTTT
TRBJ2-1 | - | TRBD2 | TRBV12-5 | CASGLFGGGFYNEQFF | TGTGCTAGTGGTTTGTTCGGGGGGGGATTCTACAATGAGCAGTTCTTC
TRBJ2-7 | once | - | TRBV4-2 | CASSRDYPSQKRGYEQYF | TGTGCCAGCAGCCGAGATTATCCCTCACAAAAACGGGGCTACGAGCAGTACTTC
TRBJ1-2 | - | TRBD1 | TRBV5-5 | CASSPRTGADYGYTF | TGTGCCAGCAGCCCCCGGACAGGGGCGGATTATGGCTACACCTTC
TRBJ2-7 | few | TRBD1 | TRBV27 | CASSPGTGSHEQYF | TGTGCCAGCAGCCCCGGGACAGGGTCCCACGAGCAGTACTTC
TRBJ1-2 | - | - | TRBV9 | CASSPRGQHNYGYTF | TGTGCCAGCAGCCCCCGAGGACAGCATAACTATGGCTACACCTTC
TRBJ2-7 | - | TRBD1 | TRBV28 | CASSSGTASYEQYF | TGTGCCAGCAGTTCCGGGACAGCTTCCTACGAGCAGTACTTC
TRBJ1-4 | - | - | TRBV2 | CASSVSPATNEKLFF | TGTGCCAGCAGTGTGAGTCCTGCAACTAATGAAAAACTGTTTTTT
TRBJ2-7 | - | - | TRBV4-1 | CASSQDLSRAYEQYF | TGCGCCAGCAGCCAAGATCTGTCGCGGGCCTACGAGCAGTACTTC
TRBJ1-2 | - | TRBD1 | TRBV5-1 | CASSLDYQRQGYGYTF | TGCGCCAGCAGCTTAGACTATCAGCGACAGGGGTATGGCTACACCTTC
TRBJ1-1 | - | TRBD1 | TRBV29-1 | CSHRLTGGLGDEAFF | TGCAGCCACAGGTTGACAGGGGGGTTGGGAGATGAAGCTTTCTTT
TRBJ2-5 | - | TRBD2 | TRBV5-1 | CASSLGLAGGPFQAQETQYF | TGCGCCAGCAGCTTAGGACTAGCGGGAGGGCCGTTCCAGGCGCAAGAGACCCAGTACTTC
TRBJ2-1 | - | - | TRBV2 | CASSEYAGRMGEQFF | TGTGCCAGCAGTGAATATGCGGGACGCATGGGTGAGCAGTTCTTC
TRBJ1-1 | few | - | TRBV6-6 | CASSYSGGTEAFF | TGTGCCAGCAGTTACTCGGGGGGCACTGAAGCTTTCTTT
TRBJ2-7 | - | TRBD2 | TRBV19 | CASSSGGPNEQYF | TGTGCCAGTAGTAGCGGGGGGCCCAACGAGCAGTACTTC
TRBJ2-6 | - | - | TRBV30 | CAWINGAGANVLTF | TGTGCCTGGATCAATGGGGCAGGGGCCAACGTCCTGACTTTC
TRBJ1-5 | - | TRBD1 | TRBV28 | CASRAPGTGGAHQPQHF | TGTGCCAGCAGGGCCCCCGGGACAGGGGGGGCCCATCAGCCCCAGCATTTT
TRBJ2-7 | - | - | TRBV3-1/TRBV3-2 | CASSQERGSALLIRQYF | TGTGCCAGCAGCCAAGAAAGGGGATCGGCCCTCCTGATCCGGCAGTACTTC
TRBJ2-7 | - | - | TRBV2 | CASRVGGGYEQYF | TGTGCCAGCAGGGTAGGAGGTGGCTACGAGCAGTACTTC
TRBJ2-7 | - | TRBD1 | TRBV4-1 | CASSGQGKYEQYF | TGCGCCAGCAGCGGACAGGGCAAATACGAGCAGTACTTC
TRBJ2-1 | - | TRBD2 | TRBV7-9 | CASSFRPGLAVNEQFF | TGTGCCAGCAGCTTCCGACCGGGACTAGCGGTAAATGAGCAGTTCTTC
TRBJ2-7 | - | TRBD1 | TRBV11-2 | CASSPIPGTGGHEQYF | TGTGCCAGCAGCCCCATACCCGGGACAGGGGGCCACGAGCAGTACTTC
TRBJ2-5 | - | TRBD1 | TRBV30 | CAWGRQGRETQYF | TGTGCCTGGGGCCGACAGGGACGGGAGACCCAGTACTTC
TRBJ2-7 | - | - | TRBV7-8 | CASSFGRASYEQYF | TGTGCCAGCAGCTTTGGGCGGGCGTCCTACGAGCAGTACTTC
TRBJ2-2 | - | TRBD1 | TRBV9 | CASSSTGGGTGELFF | TGTGCCAGCAGCTCGACAGGGGGCGGGACCGGGGAGCTGTTTTTT
TRBJ2-5 | - | TRBD1 | TRBV5-8 | CASKTIAGTGTTQYF | TGTGCCAGCAAGACGATCGCCGGGACAGGGACGACCCAGTACTTC
TRBJ2-3 | - | - | TRBV3-1/TRBV3-2 | CASSQGAGRVTDTQYF | TGTGCCAGCAGCCAAGGAGCGGGCCGGGTCACAGATACGCAGTATTTT
TRBJ2-7 | many | TRBD2 | TRBV9 | CASSASPGAGGAYEQYF | TGTGCCAGCAGCGCCTCCCCGGGAGCGGGGGGTGCCTACGAGCAGTACTTC
TRBJ1-1 | - | - | TRBV2 | CASSRRGMGGIDTEAFF | TGTGCCAGCAGTCGCCGGGGGATGGGGGGGATAGACACTGAAGCTTTCTTT
TRBJ2-7 | - | TRBD1 | TRBV24-1 | CATSDSGTGVPYEQYF | TGTGCCACCAGTGATTCCGGGACAGGGGTCCCCTACGAGCAGTACTTC
TRBJ1-1 | - | - | TRBV6-5 | CASSYSEHWVNTEAFF | TGTGCCAGCAGTTACTCGGAGCACTGGGTGAACACTGAAGCTTTCTTT
TRBJ2-7 | - | TRBD2 | TRBV9 | CASSAGTSEWQYF | TGTGCCAGCAGCGCCGGGACTAGCGAATGGCAGTACTTC
TRBJ1-2 | - | - | TRBV3-1/TRBV3-2 | CASSSRRNYGYTF | TGTGCCAGCAGTTCTAGGAGAAACTATGGCTACACCTTC
TRBJ2-7 | - | - | TRBV6-5 | CASRSTGNPVHEQYF | TGTGCCAGCAGATCTACAGGGAACCCGGTCCACGAGCAGTACTTC
TRBJ1-6 | few | - | TRBV7-9 | CASSPTGNNSPLHF | TGTGCCAGCAGCCCGACGGGGAATAATTCACCCCTCCACTTT
TRBJ2-7 | - | TRBD2 | TRBV11-3 | CASSLRTSGPSYEQYF | TGTGCCAGCAGCCTAAGGACTAGCGGTCCTTCCTACGAGCAGTACTTC
TRBJ1-1 | few | - | TRBV27 | CASSSRTEPMNTEAFF | TGTGCCAGCAGTTCCCGGACAGAGCCCATGAACACTGAAGCTTTCTTT
TRBJ1-1 | - | - | TRBV10-3 | CAISESSASTEAFF | TGTGCCATCAGTGAGTCGAGCGCGTCCACTGAAGCTTTCTTT
TRBJ1-6 | - | TRBD1 | TRBV4-1 | CASSQVDRGYNSPLHF | TGCGCCAGCAGCCAAGTCGACAGGGGCTATAATTCACCCCTCCACTTT
TRBJ1-1 | - | TRBD1 | TRBV11-3 | CASSSPERTRTGRTEAFF | TGTGCCAGCAGCTCCCCCGAGCGCACCCGGACAGGGAGGACTGAAGCTTTCTTT
TRBJ1-4 | - | - | TRBV30 | CAWGQNGNEKLFF | TGTGCCTGGGGACAGAATGGTAATGAAAAACTGTTTTTT
TRBJ2-7 | - | - | TRBV28 | CASSLALPYYEQYF | TGTGCCAGCAGTCTAGCCCTTCCTTACTACGAGCAGTACTTC
TRBJ2-7 | - | TRBD2 | TRBV27 | CASSLSGGAPYEQYF | TGTGCCAGCAGTTTAAGCGGGGGTGCTCCCTACGAGCAGTACTTC
TRBJ2-1 | - | - | TRBV5-1 | CASSLQGPSNEQFF | TGCGCCAGCAGCTTGCAGGGCCCATCGAATGAGCAGTTCTTC
TRBJ2-7 | - | TRBD1 | TRBV5-5 | CASSPGQGLYEQYF | TGTGCCAGCAGCCCAGGACAGGGCCTCTACGAGCAGTACTTC
TRBJ2-7 | - | - | TRBV27 | CASSSGRETYEQYF | TGTGCCAGCAGTTCCGGGAGAGAAACCTACGAGCAGTACTTC
TRBJ1-1 | - | - | TRBV18 | CASSPLQTVMNTEAFF | TGTGCCAGCTCACCCCTTCAGACAGTGATGAACACTGAAGCTTTCTTT
TRBJ1-1 | - | - | TRBV7-2 | CASSLEAGAGTEAFF | TGTGCCAGCAGCTTAGAGGCAGGGGCGGGCACTGAAGCTTTCTTT